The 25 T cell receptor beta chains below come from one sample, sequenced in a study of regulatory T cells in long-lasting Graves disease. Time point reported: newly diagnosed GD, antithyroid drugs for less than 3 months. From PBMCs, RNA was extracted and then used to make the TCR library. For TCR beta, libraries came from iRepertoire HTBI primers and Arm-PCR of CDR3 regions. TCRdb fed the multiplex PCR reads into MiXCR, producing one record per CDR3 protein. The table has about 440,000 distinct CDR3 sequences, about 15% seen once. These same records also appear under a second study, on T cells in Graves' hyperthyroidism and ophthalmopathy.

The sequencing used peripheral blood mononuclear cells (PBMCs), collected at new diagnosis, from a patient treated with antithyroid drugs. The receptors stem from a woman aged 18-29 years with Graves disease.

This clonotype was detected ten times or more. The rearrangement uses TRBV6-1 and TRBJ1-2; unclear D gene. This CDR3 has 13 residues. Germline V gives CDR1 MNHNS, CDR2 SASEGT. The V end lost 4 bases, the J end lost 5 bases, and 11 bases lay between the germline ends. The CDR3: CASSGREEYGYTF. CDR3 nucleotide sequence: TGTGCCAGCAGTGGTCGGGAGGAGTATGGCTACACCTTC.

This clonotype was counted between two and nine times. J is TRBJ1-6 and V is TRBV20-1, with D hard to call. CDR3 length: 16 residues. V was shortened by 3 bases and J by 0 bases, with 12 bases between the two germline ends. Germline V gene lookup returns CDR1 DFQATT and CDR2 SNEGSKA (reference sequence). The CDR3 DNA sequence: TGCAGTGCTAGCCGCGGACTGAGCTCCTATAATTCACCCCTCCACTTT. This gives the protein CSASRGLSSYNSPLHF.

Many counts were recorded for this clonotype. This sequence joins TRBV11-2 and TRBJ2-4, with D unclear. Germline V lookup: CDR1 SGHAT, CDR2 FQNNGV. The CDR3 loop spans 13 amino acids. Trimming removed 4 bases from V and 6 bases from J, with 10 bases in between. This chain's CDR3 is CASSSGRVNIQYF. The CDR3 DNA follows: TGTGCCAGCAGCTCAGGTCGGGTAAACATTCAGTACTTC.

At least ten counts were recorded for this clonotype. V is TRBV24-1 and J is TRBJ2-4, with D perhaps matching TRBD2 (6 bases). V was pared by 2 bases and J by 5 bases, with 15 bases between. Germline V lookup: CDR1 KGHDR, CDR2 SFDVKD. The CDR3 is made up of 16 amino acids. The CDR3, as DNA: TGTGCCACCAGTGATTCAACCACTAGCTTCGAAAACATTCAGTACTTC. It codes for CATSDSTTSFENIQYF.

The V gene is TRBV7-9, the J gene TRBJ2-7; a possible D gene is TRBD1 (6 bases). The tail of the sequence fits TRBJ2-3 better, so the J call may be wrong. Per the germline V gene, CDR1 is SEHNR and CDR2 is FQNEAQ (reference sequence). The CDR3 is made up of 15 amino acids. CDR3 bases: TGTGCCAGCAGCTTAGGACAGGCGCGCACAGATACGCAGTATTTT. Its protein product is CASSLGQARTDTQYF.

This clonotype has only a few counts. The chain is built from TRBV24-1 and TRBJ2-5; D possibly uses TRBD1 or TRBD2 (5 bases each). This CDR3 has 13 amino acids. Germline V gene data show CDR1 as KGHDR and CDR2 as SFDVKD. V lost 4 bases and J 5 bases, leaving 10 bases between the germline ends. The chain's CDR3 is CATSDGAFETQYF. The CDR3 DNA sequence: TGTGCCACCAGTGACGGGGCCTTCGAGACCCAGTACTTC.

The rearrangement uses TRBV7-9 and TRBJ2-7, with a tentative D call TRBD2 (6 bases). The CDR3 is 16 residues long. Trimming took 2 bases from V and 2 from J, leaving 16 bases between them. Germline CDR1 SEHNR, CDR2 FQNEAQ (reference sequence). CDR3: CASSLMGGVGPYEQYF. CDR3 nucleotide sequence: TGTGCCAGCAGCTTAATGGGAGGAGTAGGTCCCTACGAGCAGTACTTC.

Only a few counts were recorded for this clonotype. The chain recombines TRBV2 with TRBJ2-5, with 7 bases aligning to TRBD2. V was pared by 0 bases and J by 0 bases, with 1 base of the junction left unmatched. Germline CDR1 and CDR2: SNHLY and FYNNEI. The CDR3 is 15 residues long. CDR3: CASSEAGGYQETQYF. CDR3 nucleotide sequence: TGTGCCAGCAGTGAAGCGGGAGGGTACCAAGAGACCCAGTACTTC.

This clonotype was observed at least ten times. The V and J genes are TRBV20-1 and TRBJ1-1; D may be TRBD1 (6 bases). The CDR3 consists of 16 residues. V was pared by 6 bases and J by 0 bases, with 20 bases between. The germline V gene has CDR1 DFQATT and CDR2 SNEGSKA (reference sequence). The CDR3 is CSATYARGGLNTEAFF. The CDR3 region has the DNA TGCAGTGCCACATATGCGAGGGGGGGTCTGAACACTGAAGCTTTCTTT.

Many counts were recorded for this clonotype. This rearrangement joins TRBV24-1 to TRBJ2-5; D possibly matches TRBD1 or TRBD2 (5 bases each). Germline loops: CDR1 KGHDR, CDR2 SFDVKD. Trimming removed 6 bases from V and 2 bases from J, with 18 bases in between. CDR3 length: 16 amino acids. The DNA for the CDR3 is TGTGCCACCAGTTTTGCCGGGATGAGGGGACAAGAGACCCAGTACTTC. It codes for CATSFAGMRGQETQYF.

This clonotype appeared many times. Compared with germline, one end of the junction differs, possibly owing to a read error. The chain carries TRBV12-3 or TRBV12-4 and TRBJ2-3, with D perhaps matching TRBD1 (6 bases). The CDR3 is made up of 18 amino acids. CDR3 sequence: CASSLAQNRVVGTDTQYF. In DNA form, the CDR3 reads TGTGCCAGCAGCTTAGCCCAAAACAGGGTCGTGGGGACAGATACGCAGTATTTT.

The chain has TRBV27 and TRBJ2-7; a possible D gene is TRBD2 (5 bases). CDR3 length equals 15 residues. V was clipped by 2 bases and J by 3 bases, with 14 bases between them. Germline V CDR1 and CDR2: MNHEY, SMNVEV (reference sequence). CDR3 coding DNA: TGTGCCAGCAGTTTAATAACTAACGGGAACTACGAGCAGTACTTC. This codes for CASSLITNGNYEQYF.

The CDR3 loop reads CASSPRGWGGHQPQHF. CDR3 nucleotide sequence: TGTGCCAGCAGCCCCCGCGGATGGGGAGGCCATCAGCCCCAGCATTTT. The V gene is TRBV12-3 or TRBV12-4, the J gene TRBJ1-5; D is uncertain. Trimming cost V 6 bases and J 5 bases, with 20 bases left between them. The CDR3 is made up of 16 amino acids.

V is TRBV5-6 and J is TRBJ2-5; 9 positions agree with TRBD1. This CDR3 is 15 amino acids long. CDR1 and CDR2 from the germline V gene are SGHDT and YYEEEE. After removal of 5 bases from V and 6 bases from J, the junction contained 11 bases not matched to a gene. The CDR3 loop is CASSSGTGIGQTQYF. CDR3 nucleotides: TGTGCCAGCAGTTCCGGGACAGGGATTGGACAGACCCAGTACTTC.

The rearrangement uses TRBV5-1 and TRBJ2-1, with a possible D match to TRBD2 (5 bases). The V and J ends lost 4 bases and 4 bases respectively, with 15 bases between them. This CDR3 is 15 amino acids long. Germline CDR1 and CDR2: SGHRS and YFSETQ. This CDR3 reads CASSSSSGQYNEQFF. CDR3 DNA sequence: TGCGCCAGCAGCAGCTCCAGCGGCCAATACAATGAGCAGTTCTTC.

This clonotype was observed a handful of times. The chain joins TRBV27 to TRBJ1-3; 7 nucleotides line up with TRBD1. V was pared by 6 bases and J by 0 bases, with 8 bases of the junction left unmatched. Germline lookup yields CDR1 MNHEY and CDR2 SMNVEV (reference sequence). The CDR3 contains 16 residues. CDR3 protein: CASRPTGLFSGNTIYF. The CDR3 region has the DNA TGTGCCAGCAGGCCGACAGGGCTTTTCTCTGGAAACACCATATATTTT.

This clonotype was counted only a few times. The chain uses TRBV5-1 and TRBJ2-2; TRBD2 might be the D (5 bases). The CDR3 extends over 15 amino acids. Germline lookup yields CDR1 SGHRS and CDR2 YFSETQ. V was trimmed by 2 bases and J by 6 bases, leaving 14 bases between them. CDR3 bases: TGCGCCAGCAGCTTAAGTTCAGTGGAGGCCGGGGAGCTGTTTTTT. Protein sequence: CASSLSSVEAGELFF.

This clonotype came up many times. CDR3 residues: CASSFLSYEQYF. The CDR3 DNA is TGTGCCAGCAGCTTTTTGTCCTACGAGCAGTACTTC. The chain couples TRBV12-3 or TRBV12-4 to TRBJ2-7; no definite D call. V was trimmed by 6 bases and J by 1 base, leaving 7 bases between them. This CDR3 has 12 residues.

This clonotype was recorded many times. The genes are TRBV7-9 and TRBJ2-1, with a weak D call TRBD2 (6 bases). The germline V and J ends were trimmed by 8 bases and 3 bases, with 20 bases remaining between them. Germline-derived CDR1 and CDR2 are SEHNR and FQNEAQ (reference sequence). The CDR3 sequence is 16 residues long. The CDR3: CASGSAAGRIYNEQFF. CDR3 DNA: TGTGCCAGCGGGAGCGCGGCGGGACGAATCTACAATGAGCAGTTCTTC.

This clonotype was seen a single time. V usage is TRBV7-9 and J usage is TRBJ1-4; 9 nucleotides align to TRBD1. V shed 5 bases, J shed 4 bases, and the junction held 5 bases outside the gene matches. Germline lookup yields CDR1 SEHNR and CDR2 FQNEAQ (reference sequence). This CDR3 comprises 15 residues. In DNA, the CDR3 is TGTGCCAGCAGCCCACGGACAGGGGATAATGAAAAACTGTTTTTT. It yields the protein CASSPRTGDNEKLFF.

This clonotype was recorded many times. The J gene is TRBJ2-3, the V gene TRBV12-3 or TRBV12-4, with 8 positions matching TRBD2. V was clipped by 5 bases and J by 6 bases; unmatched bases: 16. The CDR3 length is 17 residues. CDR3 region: CASSIPTTAGVGDTQYF. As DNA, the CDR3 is TGTGCCAGCAGTATCCCTACAACAGCGGGAGTGGGGGATACGCAGTATTTT.

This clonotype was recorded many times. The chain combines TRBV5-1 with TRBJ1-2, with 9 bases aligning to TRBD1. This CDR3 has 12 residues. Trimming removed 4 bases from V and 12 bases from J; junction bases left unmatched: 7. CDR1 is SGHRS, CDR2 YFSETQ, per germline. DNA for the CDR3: TGCGCCAGCAGCGAGGGACAGGGAGACAACACCTTC. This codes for CASSEGQGDNTF.

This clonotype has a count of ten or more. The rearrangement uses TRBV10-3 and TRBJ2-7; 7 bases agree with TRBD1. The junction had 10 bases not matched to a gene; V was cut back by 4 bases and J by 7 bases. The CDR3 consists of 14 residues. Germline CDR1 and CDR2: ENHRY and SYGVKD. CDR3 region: CAISGGQQLWEQYF. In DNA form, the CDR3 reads TGTGCCATCAGTGGGGGACAGCAACTATGGGAGCAGTACTTC.

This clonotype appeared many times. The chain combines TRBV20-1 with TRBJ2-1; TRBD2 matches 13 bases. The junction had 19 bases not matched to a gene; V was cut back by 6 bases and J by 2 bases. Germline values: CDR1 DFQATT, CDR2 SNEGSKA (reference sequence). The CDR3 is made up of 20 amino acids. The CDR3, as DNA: TGCAGTGCCGGGGGACATGGGACTAGCGGGACCCGGGTTCCCTACAATGAGCAGTTCTTC. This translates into CSAGGHGTSGTRVPYNEQFF.

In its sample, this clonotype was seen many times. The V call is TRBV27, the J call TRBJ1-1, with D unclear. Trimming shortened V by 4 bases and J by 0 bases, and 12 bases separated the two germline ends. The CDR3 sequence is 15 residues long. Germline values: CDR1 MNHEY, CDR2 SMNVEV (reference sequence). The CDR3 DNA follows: TGTGCCAGCAGTTCTCCGACACGGATGAACACTGAAGCTTTCTTT. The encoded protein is CASSSPTRMNTEAFF.